This TCR beta chain is from a study of T cell repertoires in cytomegalovirus infection. Overall study: In public TCR beta signatures, there were indications of both CMV infection and matching HLA type.

This clonotype occurred once. The target antigen is unknown. TCRdb used MiXCR to reprocess the reads, holding one entry per CDR3 protein. The sample shows about 120,000 distinct CDR3 sequences, around 31% of them seen only once. The trim removed 8 bases at V and 8 bases at J, leaving 11 bases unmatched. The CDR3 extends over 13 amino acids. Study-level results: People with CMV and the relevant HLA were identified by cumulative public TCR beta family frequency.

The sequencing used CD8+ T cells from cultured PBMCs, collected from culture after CMV antigen stimulation. V and J are TRBV12-3 or TRBV12-4 and TRBJ1-2; 7 nucleotides line up with TRBD1. This receptor was identified in a human donor in good health (CMV status not recorded). Some clones in this sample may be carry-over from other donors' samples. CDR3 residues: CASHRGFERGYTF. For the CDR3, the DNA is TGTGCCAGCCACAGGGGCTTTGAACGGGGCTACACCTTC.